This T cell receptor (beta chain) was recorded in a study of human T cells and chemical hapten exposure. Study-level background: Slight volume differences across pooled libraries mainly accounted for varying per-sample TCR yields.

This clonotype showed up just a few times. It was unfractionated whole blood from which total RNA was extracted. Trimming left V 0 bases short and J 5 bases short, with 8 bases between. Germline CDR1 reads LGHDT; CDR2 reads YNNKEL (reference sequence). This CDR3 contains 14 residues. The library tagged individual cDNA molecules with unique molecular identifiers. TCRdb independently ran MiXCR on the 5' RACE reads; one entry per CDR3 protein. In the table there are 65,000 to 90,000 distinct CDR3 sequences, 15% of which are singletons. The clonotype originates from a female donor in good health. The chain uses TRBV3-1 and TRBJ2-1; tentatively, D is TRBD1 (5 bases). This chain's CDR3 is CASSQDGHNNEQFF. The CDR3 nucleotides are TGTGCCAGCAGCCAAGATGGACACAACAATGAGCAGTTCTTC.